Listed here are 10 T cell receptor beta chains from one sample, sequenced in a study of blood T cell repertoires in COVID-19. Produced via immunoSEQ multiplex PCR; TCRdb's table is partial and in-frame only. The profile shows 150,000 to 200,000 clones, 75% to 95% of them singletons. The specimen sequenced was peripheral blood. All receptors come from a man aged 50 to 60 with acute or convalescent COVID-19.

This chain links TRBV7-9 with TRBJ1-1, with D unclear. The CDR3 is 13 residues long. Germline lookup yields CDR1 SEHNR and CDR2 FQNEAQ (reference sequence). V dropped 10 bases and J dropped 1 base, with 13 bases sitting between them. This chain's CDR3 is CATGGQTNTEAFF. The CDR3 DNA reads TGTGCCACCGGAGGGCAGACGAACACTGAAGCTTTCTTT.

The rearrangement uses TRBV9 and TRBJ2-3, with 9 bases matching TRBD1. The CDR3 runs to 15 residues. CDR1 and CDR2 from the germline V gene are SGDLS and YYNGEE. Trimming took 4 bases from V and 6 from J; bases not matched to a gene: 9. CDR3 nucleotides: TGTGCCAGCAGCCCCCGGGACAGGGTATCTGATACGCAGTATTTT. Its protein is CASSPRDRVSDTQYF.

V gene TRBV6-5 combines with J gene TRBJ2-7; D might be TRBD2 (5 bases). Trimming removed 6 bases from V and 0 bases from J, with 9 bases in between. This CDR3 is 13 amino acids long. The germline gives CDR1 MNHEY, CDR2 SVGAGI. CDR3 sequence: CASRPGSSYEQYF. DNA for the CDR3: TGTGCCAGCAGGCCGGGGAGCTCCTACGAGCAGTACTTC.

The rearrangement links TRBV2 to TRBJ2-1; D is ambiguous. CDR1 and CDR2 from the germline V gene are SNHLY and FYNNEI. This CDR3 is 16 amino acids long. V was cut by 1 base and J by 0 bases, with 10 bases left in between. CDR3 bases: TGTGCCAGCAGTGAAGTCAGCGACCCCTCCTACAATGAGCAGTTCTTC. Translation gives CASSEVSDPSYNEQFF.

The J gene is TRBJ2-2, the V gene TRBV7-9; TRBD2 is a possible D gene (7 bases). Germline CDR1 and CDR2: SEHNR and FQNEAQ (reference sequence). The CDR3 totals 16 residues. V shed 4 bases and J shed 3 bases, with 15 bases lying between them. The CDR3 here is CASSYRVGGDTGELFF. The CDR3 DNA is TGTGCCAGCAGCTACCGAGTAGGGGGGGACACCGGGGAGCTGTTTTTT.

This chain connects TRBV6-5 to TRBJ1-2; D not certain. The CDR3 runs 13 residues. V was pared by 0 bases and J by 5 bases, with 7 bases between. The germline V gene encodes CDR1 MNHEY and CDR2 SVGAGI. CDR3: CASSYSLSYGYTF. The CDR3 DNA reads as TGTGCCAGCAGTTACTCCTTATCTTATGGCTACACCTTC.

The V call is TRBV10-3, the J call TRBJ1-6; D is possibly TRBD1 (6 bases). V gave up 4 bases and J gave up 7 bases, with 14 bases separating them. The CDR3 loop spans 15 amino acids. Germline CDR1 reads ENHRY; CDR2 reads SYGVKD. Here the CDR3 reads CAISGRTDLNSPLHF. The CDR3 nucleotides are TGTGCCATCAGTGGGAGGACAGACCTGAATTCACCCCTCCACTTT.

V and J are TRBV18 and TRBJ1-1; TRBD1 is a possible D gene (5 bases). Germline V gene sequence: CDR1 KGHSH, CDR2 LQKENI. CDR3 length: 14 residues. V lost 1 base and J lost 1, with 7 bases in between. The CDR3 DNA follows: TGTGCCAGCTCACCACTACAGGAGAACACTGAAGCTTTCTTT. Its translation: CASSPLQENTEAFF.

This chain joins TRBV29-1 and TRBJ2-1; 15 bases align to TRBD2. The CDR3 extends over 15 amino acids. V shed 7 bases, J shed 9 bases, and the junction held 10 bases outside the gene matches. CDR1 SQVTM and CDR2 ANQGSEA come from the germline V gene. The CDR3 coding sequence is TGCAGCGCGGGAGGGACTAGCGGGGGGAGGGGTGAGCAGTTCTTC. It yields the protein CSAGGTSGGRGEQFF.

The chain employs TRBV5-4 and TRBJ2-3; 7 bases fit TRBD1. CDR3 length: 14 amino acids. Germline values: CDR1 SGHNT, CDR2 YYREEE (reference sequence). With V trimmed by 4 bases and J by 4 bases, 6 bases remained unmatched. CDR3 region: CASSPTGKADTQYF. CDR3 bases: TGTGCCAGCAGCCCGACAGGGAAAGCAGATACGCAGTATTTT.